Listed below are T cell receptor beta chains from one sample, sequenced in a study of T cell responses to AZD1222 COVID-19 vaccine. Data came from immunoSEQ multiplex PCR; TCRdb stores just in-frame clones and leaves some out. The repertoire holds 150,000 or so clones, with roughly nine tenths as singletons. Specimen: peripheral blood, collected on day 0 of AZD1222 vaccination. These receptor sequences come from an adult in good health. CDR3s leave out the opening cysteine and the closing phenylalanine or tryptophan. The order of the fields is D gene, J gene, V gene, clone size, CDR3 protein. A D gene is named only where the DNA matches it firmly. For some rows the clone size is stated as once, few or many, or as a class when expanded; others skip it.

. | TRBJ2-1 | TRBV5-1 | . | ASSANEQF
. | TRBJ1-1 | TRBV18 | . | ASSPPQGLANTEAF
. | TRBJ1-5 | TRBV4-1 | . | ASSRKVDQPQH
. | TRBJ1-4 | TRBV10-3 | . | AISETIGPNEKLF
. | TRBJ2-3 | TRBV7-3 | once | ASSPGVGNTDTQY
. | TRBJ1-2 | TRBV29-1 | . | SVGQTVGADGYT
. | TRBJ1-1 | TRBV7-8 | . | ASRGQGAMNTEAF
. | TRBJ1-1 | TRBV28 | . | ASSLFGHTEAF
. | TRBJ2-6 | TRBV7-3 | . | ASSAGTPRSGANVLT
. | TRBJ2-5 | TRBV7-8 | . | ASSPGIQLQETQY
. | TRBJ2-5 | TRBV19 | . | ASSRRVRRNFLESTETQY
. | TRBJ2-1 | TRBV27 | . | ASSLGGGPSYNEQF
TRBD2 | TRBJ2-1 | TRBV7-2 | . | ASSLQWRWEGRNEQF